Listed below are T cell receptor beta chains from one sample, sequenced in a study of T-cell reconstitution after alpha-beta-depleted transplantation in children. MiXCR was run by TCRdb on the PCR reads, yielding one entry per CDR3 protein. The data show tens of thousands of distinct CDR3 sequences, with roughly 6.7% seen just once and roughly 30% held by the top ten. The sequenced sample was peripheral blood, obtained 60 days after TCRalphabeta/CD19-depleted stem cell transplant. The receptors come from a child under two years old who had a stem cell transplant for acute myeloid leukemia, so the T cells may come from the graft donor. CDR3s include the opening cysteine and the closing phenylalanine or tryptophan. Each record gives: V gene, D gene, clone size, J gene, CDR3 protein, CDR3 DNA. A D gene is named only where the DNA matches it firmly. Clone size is not always given. Where it is, it says once, few, many or a class for expanded clones.

V: TRBV7-9; D: TRBD1; size: many; J: TRBJ2-7; CDR3: CASSSQSDRGHDEQYF; DNA: TGTGCCAGCAGCTCCCAAAGTGACAGGGGGCACGACGAGCAGTACTTC
V: TRBV10-3; D: .; size: many; J: TRBJ2-3; CDR3: CAISERRVTDTQYF; DNA: TGTGCCATCAGTGAAAGGAGGGTCACAGATACGCAGTATTTT
V: TRBV4-3; D: .; size: many; J: TRBJ1-2; CDR3: CASSQDRTHSSHYGYTF; DNA: TGCGCCAGCAGCCAAGATAGGACTCACAGTTCCCACTATGGCTACACCTTC
V: TRBV5-1; D: .; size: many; J: TRBJ2-6; CDR3: CASSPQISGANVLTF; DNA: TGCGCCAGCAGCCCCCAGATCTCTGGGGCCAACGTCCTGACTTTC
V: TRBV20-1; D: .; size: many; J: TRBJ2-7; CDR3: CSARWDSYEQYF; DNA: TGCAGTGCTAGGTGGGATTCATACGAGCAGTACTTC
V: TRBV10-3; D: TRBD1; size: many; J: TRBJ1-1; CDR3: CATMTGRGSTEAFF; DNA: TGTGCCACCATGACAGGGAGAGGGAGCACTGAAGCTTTCTTT
V: TRBV10-2; D: .; size: many; J: TRBJ2-2; CDR3: CASRSRQFTTNTGELFF; DNA: TGCGCCAGCCGGAGCAGACAGTTTACTACGAACACCGGGGAGCTGTTTTTT
V: TRBV28; D: .; size: many; J: TRBJ1-5; CDR3: CASSLGRKQPQHF; DNA: TGTGCCAGCAGTCTCGGCAGGAAACAGCCCCAGCATTTT
V: TRBV29-1; D: .; size: many; J: TRBJ1-1; CDR3: CSVDGVSWTEAFF; DNA: TGCAGCGTTGATGGGGTGTCGTGGACTGAAGCTTTCTTT
V: TRBV7-3; D: .; size: many; J: TRBJ2-2; CDR3: CASSLTSPGELFF; DNA: TGTGCCAGCAGCTTGACTAGTCCCGGGGAGCTGTTTTTT
V: TRBV10-3; D: .; size: .; J: TRBJ2-1; CDR3: CAISTTTFWRATYNEQFF; DNA: TGTGCCATCAGCACCACGACCTTTTGGCGGGCGACATACAATGAGCAGTTCTTC
V: TRBV2; D: TRBD1; size: many; J: TRBJ2-2; CDR3: CASMPDRAGELFF; DNA: TGTGCCAGCATGCCTGACAGGGCCGGGGAGCTGTTTTTT
V: TRBV11-2; D: TRBD2; size: .; J: TRBJ2-7; CDR3: CASSLNLAGTTYEQYF; DNA: TGTGCCAGCAGCTTAAACCTAGCGGGGACAACCTACGAGCAGTACTTC
V: TRBV20-1; D: .; size: few; J: TRBJ1-1; CDR3: CSAALAFF; DNA: TGCAGTGCTGCCTTAGCTTTCTTT
V: TRBV6-5; D: .; size: many; J: TRBJ2-1; CDR3: CASRTRRSTGNNEQFF; DNA: TGTGCCAGCAGGACTCGAAGGTCGACTGGGAACAATGAGCAGTTCTTC
V: TRBV7-9; D: TRBD1; size: many; J: TRBJ1-5; CDR3: CASSQGQAGNQPQHF; DNA: TGTGCCAGCAGTCAGGGACAGGCAGGCAATCAGCCCCAGCATTTT
V: TRBV27; D: TRBD2; size: many; J: TRBJ2-7; CDR3: CASSYFSGYEQYF; DNA: TGTGCCAGCAGTTATTTTAGCGGGTACGAGCAGTACTTC
V: TRBV7-2; D: .; size: many; J: TRBJ1-1; CDR3: CASSLGRQVKAFF; DNA: TGTGCCAGCAGCTTAGGCCGACAGGTCAAAGCTTTCTTT
V: TRBV28; D: .; size: many; J: TRBJ1-5; CDR3: CASSSQGPNQPQHF; DNA: TGTGCCAGCAGCTCACAGGGACCCAATCAGCCCCAGCATTTT
V: TRBV13; D: TRBD1; size: many; J: TRBJ2-7; CDR3: CASSQDRGLRYEQYF; DNA: TGTGCCAGCAGCCAGGACAGGGGGCTTCGCTACGAGCAGTACTTC
V: TRBV4-2; D: TRBD1; size: many; J: TRBJ1-1; CDR3: CASSQPDRVTEAFF; DNA: TGTGCCAGCAGCCAACCTGACAGGGTAACTGAAGCTTTCTTT
V: TRBV5-6; D: .; size: .; J: TRBJ2-7; CDR3: CAIGSGFPSYEQYF; DNA: TGTGCCATCGGCTCCGGGTTCCCTTCCTACGAGCAGTACTTC
V: TRBV11-2; D: .; size: .; J: TRBJ2-1; CDR3: CACSLERKLLSSYNEQFF; DNA: TGTGCCTGCAGTTTAGAACGGAAATTATTGAGCTCCTACAATGAGCAGTTCTTC
V: TRBV5-1; D: .; size: many; J: TRBJ1-1; CDR3: CASSWDRGYTEAFF; DNA: TGCGCCAGCAGCTGGGATAGGGGGTACACTGAAGCTTTCTTT
V: TRBV29-1; D: .; size: many; J: TRBJ1-1; CDR3: CSVETRRTEAFF; DNA: TGCAGCGTTGAAACCCGGCGGACTGAAGCTTTCTTT
V: TRBV10-2; D: TRBD1; size: many; J: TRBJ2-2; CDR3: CAGGTGDTGELFF; DNA: TGCGCTGGGGGGACAGGAGACACCGGGGAGCTGTTTTTT
V: TRBV7-9; D: .; size: many; J: TRBJ1-4; CDR3: CASSFEGSYEKLFF; DNA: TGTGCCAGCAGCTTTGAGGGGTCCTATGAAAAACTGTTTTTT
V: TRBV20-1; D: .; size: many; J: TRBJ1-1; CDR3: CSASPGTSSEAFF; DNA: TGCAGTGCTAGTCCCGGGACATCCTCTGAAGCTTTCTTT
V: TRBV7-2; D: .; size: many; J: TRBJ2-1; CDR3: CASSLNPVNEQFF; DNA: TGTGCCAGCAGCTTAAACCCCGTGAATGAGCAGTTCTTC
V: TRBV5-6; D: TRBD2; size: many; J: TRBJ2-1; CDR3: CASSSRLAGSSYNEQFF; DNA: TGTGCCAGCAGCTCCAGACTAGCGGGGAGCTCCTACAATGAGCAGTTCTTC
V: TRBV29-1; D: TRBD2; size: few; J: TRBJ2-5; CDR3: CSGRYRGTSGRKETQYF; DNA: TGCAGCGGGCGGTACAGGGGGACTAGCGGGAGGAAAGAGACCCAGTACTTC
V: TRBV12-3/TRBV12-4; D: .; size: many; J: TRBJ2-3; CDR3: CASSPTRGRRDTQYF; DNA: TGTGCCAGCAGTCCCACTAGAGGGAGAAGAGATACGCAGTATTTT
V: TRBV7-9; D: TRBD2; size: many; J: TRBJ2-1; CDR3: CATQRGGIEQFF; DNA: TGTGCCACCCAACGCGGGGGTATCGAGCAGTTCTTC
V: TRBV5-1; D: .; size: many; J: TRBJ2-3; CDR3: CASSLGGADTQYF; DNA: TGCGCCAGCAGCTTGGGGGGGGCAGATACGCAGTATTTT
V: TRBV20-1; D: .; size: many; J: TRBJ2-3; CDR3: CSAQTHSTDTQYF; DNA: TGCAGTGCTCAGACTCATAGCACAGATACGCAGTATTTT
V: TRBV6-5; D: .; size: many; J: TRBJ1-2; CDR3: CASSNRDIFASAYGYTF; DNA: TGTGCCAGCAGTAACCGGGACATCTTCGCCTCGGCCTATGGCTACACCTTC